The sample holds one count of the clone carrying this TCR beta chain. Its antigen is not identified. Cells designated naive CD8 were CD45RO-negative and were positively selected for CCR7, with terminally differentiated effector memory CD45RA+ cells excluded. Donors, healthy HIV-negative adults, lacked recent acute infections or vaccinations. The data were taken from a study of shared clonotypes between healthy human individuals. Study-level background: Per donor, three plates held CD4 naive cells, three held CD4 memory, two held CD8 naive and one held CD8 memory. Overall study results and limits: Generation probability values for non-shared clonotypes were lower than those for clonotypes shared by all four donors. At large depth, rarefaction still showed sorted-subset sequencing to be incomplete.

J was trimmed by 5 bases and V by 3 bases; bases with no gene match: 13. The CDR3 runs 17 residues. Germline CDR1 MDHEN, CDR2 SYDVKM. TCRdb's copy holds only in-frame clones and misses some; the assay was immunoSEQ multiplex PCR. The table shows 650,000 to 800,000 clones, with 92% occurring only once. The V and J genes are TRBV28 and TRBJ1-2, with 9 bases fitting TRBD1. The sample consisted of naive CD8+ T cells sorted from blood. The sequence was obtained from a man between 25 and 39 years old in good health. The chain's CDR3 is CASSFPLPTGTGYGYTF. Here the CDR3 DNA reads TGTGCCAGCAGTTTTCCTTTACCCACCGGGACAGGGTATGGCTACACCTTC.